The 19 T cell receptor beta chains reported below all come from one sample, sequenced in a study of T cells in localized non-small cell lung cancer. Here immunoSEQ multiplex PCR was the method, and the copy in TCRdb shows in-frame clones only, minus some. Seen here are 2,000 to 2,500 clones, approximately 17% observed once, and the top ten hold approximately 11%. Sequenced material: normal lung tissue next to the tumor, taken before any cancer treatment. The receptors here all came from a man aged 35 to 69 with stage I squamous cell lung carcinoma.

The table lists this clone with many counts. This sequence joins TRBV11-3 and TRBJ2-6; D gene uncertain. The V gene's germline CDR1 is SGHNT and CDR2 YENEEA. The CDR3 sequence is 15 residues long. Between the trimmed V and J ends, which lost 5 bases and 0 bases, there was a span of 8 bases. This CDR3 is CASSPILSGANVLTF. CDR3 in DNA: TGTGCCAGCAGCCCGATTCTCTCTGGGGCCAACGTCCTGACTTTC.

By share of the sample, this clone is medium-sized (0.01 to 0.1%). The chain is built from TRBV9 and TRBJ2-1; no clear D gene. V lost 4 bases to trimming and J lost 10 bases, with 12 bases between them. Germline lookup yields CDR1 SGDLS and CDR2 YYNGEE. The CDR3 consists of 12 residues. Here the CDR3 reads CASSHGFGEQFF. The CDR3 nucleotides read TGTGCCAGCAGCCATGGGTTCGGGGAGCAGTTCTTC.

By proportion, this clone is medium-sized. The chain is built from TRBV11-3 and TRBJ1-3; D not resolved. Germline lookup yields CDR1 SGHNT and CDR2 YENEEA. CDR3 length equals 14 residues. Trimming stripped 6 bases from V and 0 bases from J, with 9 bases between. The CDR3 sequence: CASRGTVSGNTIYF. CDR3 nucleotides: TGTGCCAGCAGAGGCACCGTCTCTGGAAACACCATATATTTT.

This clone is termed medium-sized. The chain links TRBV6-8 to TRBJ2-7; 11 bases align to TRBD2. Trimming cost V 2 bases and J 4 bases; bases outside gene matches: 4. Germline-derived CDR1 and CDR2 are MNHGY and SAAAGT. This CDR3 is 15 amino acids long. CDR3 coding DNA: TGTGCCAGCAGTTACCGGACTAGCGGGCTATACGAGCAGTACTTC. Amino acids: CASSYRTSGLYEQYF.

This clone counts as large. The chain employs TRBV11-3 and TRBJ2-5; D unclear. The CDR3 length is 15 residues. The ends were cut back, 5 bases at V and 1 base at J, with 14 bases in the middle. CDR1 is SGHNT and CDR2 is YENEEA in the germline V gene. The CDR3 sequence is CASSPQSGAQETQYF. CDR3 in DNA: TGTGCCAGCAGCCCTCAATCCGGAGCCCAAGAGACCCAGTACTTC.

This clone came up a few times. V and J are TRBV6-8 and TRBJ1-1; TRBD1 agrees at 7 bases. The J segment lost 8 bases and the V segment lost 6 bases, leaving 9 bases of the junction unmatched. Per the germline V gene, CDR1 is MNHGY and CDR2 is SAAAGT. The CDR3 covers 13 residues. CDR3 coding DNA: TGTGCCAGCAGACCACGACAGGGCAGGGAAGCTTTCTTT. This gives the protein CASRPRQGREAFF.

The V gene is TRBV28, the J gene TRBJ2-7; D remains ambiguous. The CDR3 runs 15 residues. Germline V CDR1 and CDR2: MDHEN, SYDVKM. The V end was cut by 6 bases, the J end by 2 bases, with 17 bases between. The CDR3 DNA reads TGTGCCAGCAGCCCCTACGGTGGACCTACCTACGAGCAGTACTTC. It encodes CASSPYGGPTYEQYF. Full variable domain (rest looked up from reference TRBV28 and TRBJ2-7): DVKVTQSSRYLVKRTGEKVFLECVQDMDHENMFWYRQDPGLGLRLIYFSYDVKMKEKGDIPEGYSVSREKKERFSLILESASTNQTSMYLCASSPYGGPTYEQYFGPGTRLTVT.

The V gene is TRBV12-5, the J gene TRBJ1-1, with D maybe TRBD1 (5 bases). CDR3 length: 14 residues. From germline, CDR1 is LGHNT and CDR2 FRNRAP. Trimming cost V 7 bases and J 0 bases, with 12 bases left between them. This chain's CDR3 is CASALDSLNTEAFF. The CDR3 region has the DNA TGTGCTAGTGCCCTAGACAGTTTGAACACTGAAGCTTTCTTT.

V is TRBV9 and J is TRBJ2-7; 9 nucleotides line up with TRBD1. This CDR3 region has 14 residues. CDR1 and CDR2 from the germline V gene are SGDLS and YYNGEE. J lost 7 bases, V lost 4 bases, and 9 bases had no gene match. This CDR3 is CASSLTGGAWEQYF. CDR3 bases: TGTGCCAGCAGCTTAACAGGGGGCGCGTGGGAGCAGTACTTC. The full variable domain, with the rest looked up from reference TRBV9 and TRBJ2-7, is DSGVTQTPKHLITATGQRVTLRCSPRSGDLSVYWYQQSLDQGLQFLIQYYNGEERAKGNILERFSAQQFPDLHSELNLSSLELGDSALYFCASSLTGGAWEQYFGPGTRLTVT.

The rearrangement joins TRBV5-1 to TRBJ1-1; TRBD1 is a possible D gene (5 bases). CDR3 length equals 16 residues. V gave up 0 bases and J gave up 1 base, with 13 bases separating them. The germline CDR1 and CDR2 sequences are SGHRS and YFSETQ. The CDR3 DNA reads as TGCGCCAGCAGCTTGGCCTCGTTTCAGGGGAACACTGAAGCTTTCTTT. This sequence encodes CASSLASFQGNTEAFF.

By share of the sample, this clone is hyperexpanded. The chain has TRBV6-1 and TRBJ1-1; D call uncertain. V lost 0 bases, J lost 2 bases, and 10 bases lay in between. This CDR3 has 15 residues. CDR1 is MNHNS, CDR2 SASEGT, per germline. The DNA for the CDR3 is TGTGCCAGCAGTGAAGCTCCGGTTGGCAACACTGAAGCTTTCTTT. Encoded protein: CASSEAPVGNTEAFF.

This clone was seen only a few times. The chain carries TRBV29-1 and TRBJ2-5; D remains ambiguous. The V end was cut by 3 bases, the J end by 5 bases, with 16 bases between. CDR1 is SQVTM and CDR2 is ANQGSEA in the germline V gene. The CDR3 runs to 14 residues. CDR3 coding DNA: TGCAGCGTTGACCGGGCGCAAAATGGGGAGACCCAGTACTTC. This gives the protein CSVDRAQNGETQYF.

The V gene is TRBV28, the J gene TRBJ2-1; possible D gene TRBD1, 6 bases. The germline V gene encodes CDR1 MDHEN and CDR2 SYDVKM. The V gene lost 6 bases and the J gene lost 4 bases, with 13 bases spanning the gap. The length of the CDR3 is 14 residues. In DNA form, the CDR3 reads TGTGCCAGCAGACTTCCCGGACAGTACAATGAGCAGTTCTTC. Translating it yields CASRLPGQYNEQFF.

J is TRBJ2-6 and V is TRBV29-1; D possibly corresponds to TRBD2 (5 bases). CDR3 length equals 16 residues. V was trimmed by 3 bases and J by 2 bases, leaving 14 bases between them. CDR1 is SQVTM and CDR2 is ANQGSEA in the germline V gene. The CDR3 coding sequence is TGCAGCGTTGAGGCGGACTCGGGCGCTGGGGCCAACGTCCTGACTTTC. Residues: CSVEADSGAGANVLTF.

This clone was observed a few times. The rearrangement links TRBV19 to TRBJ1-2; D possibly corresponds to TRBD1 (5 bases). This CDR3 contains 12 residues. Trimming removed 6 bases from V and 8 bases from J, with 13 bases in between. The V gene's germline CDR1 is LNHDA and CDR2 SQIVND (reference sequence). The CDR3: CASSPRWGGYTF. The CDR3 bases are TGTGCCAGTAGCCCGAGGTGGGGCGGCTACACCTTC.

J is TRBJ2-3 and V is TRBV11-3; D remains unclear. Germline V gene lookup returns CDR1 SGHNT and CDR2 YENEEA. With 3 bases removed from V and 0 bases from J, the gap between germline ends came to 19 bases. The CDR3 is 18 amino acids. As DNA, the CDR3 is TGTGCCAGCAGCTTGTTCCCGATCGAAGCTTCTAGCACAGATACGCAGTATTTT. This encodes CASSLFPIEASSTDTQYF.

This clone has a handful of counts. The rearrangement links TRBV28 to TRBJ2-1; tentatively, D is TRBD2 (11 bases). Trimming took off 6 bases at V and 2 bases at J, with 29 bases between the two ends. Germline V gene lookup returns CDR1 MDHEN and CDR2 SYDVKM. The CDR3 runs 20 residues. CDR3 loop: CASSLRQGAKLAGAYNEQFF. The CDR3 DNA sequence: TGTGCCAGCAGCCTCCGACAGGGGGCAAAACTAGCGGGGGCCTACAATGAGCAGTTCTTC.

J is TRBJ2-1 and V is TRBV11-3, with a tentative D call TRBD1 (6 bases). V was trimmed by 2 bases and J by 3 bases, leaving 14 bases between them. Germline-derived CDR1 and CDR2 are SGHNT and YENEEA. This CDR3 comprises 16 residues. In nucleotides, the CDR3 is TGTGCCAGCAGCTTACCTGGACAGAGTTTCTACAATGAGCAGTTCTTC. This sequence encodes CASSLPGQSFYNEQFF.

This clone has more than one count but fewer than ten. The CDR3 DNA reads TGTGCCTGGAGCCGAGGGGGGGAGACCCAGTACTTC. This gives the protein CAWSRGGETQYF. The J gene is TRBJ2-5, the V gene TRBV30; tentatively, D is TRBD1 or TRBD2 (6 bases each). This CDR3 is built from 12 residues. Germline V lookup: CDR1 GTSNPN, CDR2 SVGIG (reference sequence). V lost 3 bases to trimming and J lost 5 bases, with 10 bases between them.